This paragraph covers one T cell receptor (beta chain) sequence. J lost 6 bases, V lost 6 bases, and 5 bases had no gene match. The CDR3 spans 12 residues. This specimen belongs to a study of blood T cells in healthy people across ages. Alongside a J-beta primer mix, a sample-barcoded 5' primer served in a second PCR lasting 7 to 11 cycles. A single record per CDR3 protein comes from TCRdb applying MiXCR to the 5' RACE reads. The sample shows 550,000 to 650,000 distinct CDR3 sequences, about 30% of them seen only once. The rearrangement links TRBV12-3 or TRBV12-4 to TRBJ2-7, with 7 bases identical to TRBD2. The TCR was taken from an elderly woman in good health. Input material: blood. This chain's CDR3 is CASSPGGGEQYF. CDR3 DNA: TGTGCCAGCAGCCCTGGGGGGGGCGAGCAGTACTTC.